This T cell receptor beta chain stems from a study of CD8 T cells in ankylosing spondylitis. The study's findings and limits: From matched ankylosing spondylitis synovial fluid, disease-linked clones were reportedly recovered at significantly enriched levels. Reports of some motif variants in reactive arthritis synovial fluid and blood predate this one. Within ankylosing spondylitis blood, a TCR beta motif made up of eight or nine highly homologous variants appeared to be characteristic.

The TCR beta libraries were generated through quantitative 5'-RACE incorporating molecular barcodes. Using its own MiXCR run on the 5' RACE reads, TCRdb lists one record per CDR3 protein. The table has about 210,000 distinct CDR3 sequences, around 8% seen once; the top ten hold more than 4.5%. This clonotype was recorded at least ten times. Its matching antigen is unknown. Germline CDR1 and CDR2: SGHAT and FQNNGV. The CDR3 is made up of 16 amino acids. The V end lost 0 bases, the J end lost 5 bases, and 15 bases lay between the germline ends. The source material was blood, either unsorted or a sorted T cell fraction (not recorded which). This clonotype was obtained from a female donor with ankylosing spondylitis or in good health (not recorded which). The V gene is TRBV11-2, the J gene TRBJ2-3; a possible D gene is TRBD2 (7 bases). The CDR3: CASSLDPLATGDTQYF. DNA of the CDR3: TGTGCCAGCAGCTTAGATCCACTAGCGACAGGAGATACGCAGTATTTT.